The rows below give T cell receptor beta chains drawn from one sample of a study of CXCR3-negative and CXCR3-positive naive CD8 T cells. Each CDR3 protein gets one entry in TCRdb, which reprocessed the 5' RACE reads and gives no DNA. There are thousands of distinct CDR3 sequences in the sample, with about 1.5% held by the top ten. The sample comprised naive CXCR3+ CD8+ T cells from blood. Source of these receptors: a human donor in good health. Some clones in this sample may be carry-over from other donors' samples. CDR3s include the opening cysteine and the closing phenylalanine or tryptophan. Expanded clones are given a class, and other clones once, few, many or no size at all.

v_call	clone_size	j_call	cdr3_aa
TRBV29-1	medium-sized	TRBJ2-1	CSVVSGSGYEQFF
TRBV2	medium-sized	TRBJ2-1	CASPTSGSVNEQFF
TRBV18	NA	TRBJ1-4	CASSSLDTGTENEKLFF
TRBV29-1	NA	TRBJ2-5	CSVEVAGGQETQYF
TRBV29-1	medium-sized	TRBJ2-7	CSVWDTYEQYF
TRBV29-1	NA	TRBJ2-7	CSVTGQGGSYEQYF
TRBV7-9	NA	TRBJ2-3	CAVIRYGTQYF
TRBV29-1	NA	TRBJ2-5	CSVDRPAAQYF
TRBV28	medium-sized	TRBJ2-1	CASSWASGAQDNEQFF
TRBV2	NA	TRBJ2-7	CASSGGPNEQYF
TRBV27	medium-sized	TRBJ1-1	CASSPTGNTEAFF
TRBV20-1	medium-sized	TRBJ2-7	CSARELGTSGNPGSYEQYF
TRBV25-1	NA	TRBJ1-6	CASKRGEGSPLHF
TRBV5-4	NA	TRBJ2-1	CASTLGGSVQFF
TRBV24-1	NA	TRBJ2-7	CATSGTLSYEQYF
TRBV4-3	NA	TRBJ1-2	CASSPGEGDYGYTF
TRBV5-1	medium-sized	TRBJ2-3	CASSLELAGVRTDTQYF
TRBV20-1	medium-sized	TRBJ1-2	CSARVTRRINYGYTF
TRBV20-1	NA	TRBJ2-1	CSARDWGNEQFF
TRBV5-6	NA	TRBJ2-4	CASSTPGIHKNIQYF
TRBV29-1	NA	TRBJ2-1	CSVELGNEQFF
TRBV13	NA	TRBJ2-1	CASSPSAPSQNEQFF
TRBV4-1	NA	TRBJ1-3	CASSQDPSTGNTIYF
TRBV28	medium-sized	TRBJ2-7	CASSYGQPNEQYF
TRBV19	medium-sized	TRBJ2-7	CASAGDGPRPYEQYF
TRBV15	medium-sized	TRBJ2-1	CATSRGRLAGGRNEQFF
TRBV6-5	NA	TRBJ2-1	CASSPGNEQFF
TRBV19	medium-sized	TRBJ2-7	CASSVGTDAAYEQYF
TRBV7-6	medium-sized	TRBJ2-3	CASSLPSSGGMTDTQYF
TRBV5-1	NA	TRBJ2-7	CASSLGTSVYEQYF
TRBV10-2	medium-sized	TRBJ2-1	CASSSTSGGVYNEQFF
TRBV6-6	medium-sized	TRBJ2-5	CASSSLKTQYF